Listed below are T cell receptor beta chains from one sample, sequenced in a study of vaccination and CD4 T cells after COVID-19. TCRdb re-derived calls from the PCR reads in MiXCR, one entry per CDR3 protein. The sample has approximately 5,000 distinct CDR3 sequences, approximately 48% seen once. For these receptors, no antigen is known. Source material: CD4+ T cells from blood, cultured in vitro. All receptors derive from a human donor who had recovered from COVID-19. Each CDR3 is given with its conserved first and last residue. The D gene is left open where the match is weak. Clone size is shown for a subset of rows, as once, few, many or a class of expanded clone.

v_gene,len,abundance,d_gene,j_gene,CDR3nt,CDR3aa
TRBV7-9,12,once,TRBD1,TRBJ2-1,TGTGCCAGCAGCCAGGGGGACGCTGAGCAGTTCTTC,CASSQGDAEQFF
TRBV6-1,16,few,NA,TRBJ2-7,TGTGCCAGCAGCCCCGCTTTGGCTAGCCCAACCTACGAGCAGTACTTC,CASSPALASPTYEQYF
TRBV28,14,NA,TRBD1,TRBJ1-2,TGTGCCAGCACCATACAGGGGGCTCCCGTTGGCTACACCTTC,CASTIQGAPVGYTF
TRBV20-1,18,NA,TRBD2,TRBJ2-1,TGCAGTGCTAGAGATTTGCGGGGGGCGCACCTCTCCTACAATGAGCAGTTCTTC,CSARDLRGAHLSYNEQFF
TRBV6-1,13,few,NA,TRBJ1-5,TGTGCCAGCAGTCGACAGAGCAATCAGCCCCAGCATTTT,CASSRQSNQPQHF
TRBV2,12,few,NA,TRBJ1-1,TGTGCCAGCAGTGTAGGGAACACTGAAGCTTTCTTT,CASSVGNTEAFF
TRBV20-1,12,NA,TRBD2,TRBJ2-1,TGCAGTGAGACTAGCGGGAGGAATGAGCAGTTCTTC,CSETSGRNEQFF
TRBV18,18,NA,NA,TRBJ1-6,TGTGCCAGCTCACCCATGACAGCGGCCCGAGAACTTAATTCACCCCTCCACTTT,CASSPMTAARELNSPLHF
TRBV6-1,17,NA,NA,TRBJ1-2,TGTGCCAGCAGTGAAGCGCTTCAGCTGGGGGCCCCCTATGGCTACACCTTC,CASSEALQLGAPYGYTF
TRBV6-1,17,few,NA,TRBJ1-6,TGTGCCAGCAGTCCGGGACCTCCCAGCTCCTATAATTCACCCCTCCACTTT,CASSPGPPSSYNSPLHF
TRBV7-2,15,NA,TRBD1,TRBJ1-4,TGTGCCAGCAGCGGTAGGACAGGGGGCTATGAAAAACTGTTTTTT,CASSGRTGGYEKLFF
TRBV20-1,14,once,TRBD1,TRBJ2-6,TGCAGTGCCCCGACAGGGGAAGGGGCCAACGTCCTGACTTTC,CSAPTGEGANVLTF
TRBV27,15,few,TRBD1,TRBJ2-7,TGTGCCAGCAGTGCAACAGGGGTAAGCTCCTACGAGCAGTACTTC,CASSATGVSSYEQYF
TRBV29-1,16,NA,NA,TRBJ2-7,TGCAGCGTTGAAGACCGGGTAGCAACTCGGCCTGGCGAGCAGTACTTC,CSVEDRVATRPGEQYF
TRBV30,14,NA,NA,TRBJ1-2,TGTGCCTGGAGTGTACGAGGGGCCGCCCCTGGCTACACCTTC,CAWSVRGAAPGYTF
TRBV27,15,NA,NA,TRBJ1-2,TGTGCCAGCAGTTTTGGGGGTTCCCGCAACTATGGCTACACCTTC,CASSFGGSRNYGYTF
TRBV20-1,15,NA,TRBD2,TRBJ2-1,TGCAGTGCTGCCCCGGGAGGAAGCTCCTACAATGAGCAGTTCTTC,CSAAPGGSSYNEQFF
TRBV28,13,NA,NA,TRBJ2-7,TGTGCCAGCAGGGACTACCCTGGGTACGAGCAGTACTTC,CASRDYPGYEQYF
TRBV6-5,14,NA,NA,TRBJ2-5,TGTGCCAGCAGTTACGGGGTCTCAGGAGAGACCCAGTACTTC,CASSYGVSGETQYF
TRBV20-1,12,medium-sized,NA,TRBJ2-2,TGCAGTGCGAGCGGCAACACCGGGGAGCTGTTTTTT,CSASGNTGELFF
TRBV28,14,NA,NA,TRBJ2-7,TGTGCCAGCAGATCAACCAGGGGCTCCTACGAGCAGTACTTC,CASRSTRGSYEQYF
TRBV6-5,15,NA,NA,TRBJ1-2,TGTGCCAGCAGTTACTCAGGGTCTATGGGGGTTGGCTACACCTTC,CASSYSGSMGVGYTF
TRBV7-8,15,NA,NA,TRBJ2-7,TGTGCCAGCAGCACTGGGGGGCCCATCTCCTACGAGCAGTACTTC,CASSTGGPISYEQYF
TRBV20-1,14,few,NA,TRBJ2-7,TGCAGTGCTAAGGTCCTCACAGGATACTACGAGCAGTACTTC,CSAKVLTGYYEQYF
TRBV6-1,14,once,NA,TRBJ2-1,TGTGCCAGCATGTTGGGACCTACGGTCTATGAGCAGTTCTTC,CASMLGPTVYEQFF
TRBV19,16,NA,TRBD2,TRBJ2-7,TGTGCCAGTAGTGCCCGGGGGGGAGGAGGCTCCTACGAGCAGTACTTC,CASSARGGGGSYEQYF
TRBV6-2/TRBV6-3,12,NA,NA,TRBJ2-1,TGTGCCAGCAGTCCCACCTACAATGAGCAGTTCTTC,CASSPTYNEQFF
TRBV18,15,NA,NA,TRBJ2-1,TGTGCCAGCTCACCACCTTTAGGAGGGGCCGGTGAGCAGTTCTTC,CASSPPLGGAGEQFF
TRBV24-1,15,few,NA,TRBJ1-1,TGTGCCACCAGTGATTTTCGGGCAGGGCGTACTGAAGCTTTCTTT,CATSDFRAGRTEAFF
TRBV7-2,16,few,TRBD1,TRBJ1-2,TGTGCCAGCAGCCCAGTCCCGGGACAGGGGTGGGATGGCTACACCTTC,CASSPVPGQGWDGYTF
TRBV20-1,13,few,NA,TRBJ1-2,TGCAGTGCTAGAGTTGACACACAAACTGGCTACACCTTC,CSARVDTQTGYTF
TRBV21-1,15,NA,NA,TRBJ1-2,TGTGCCAGCAGCAAACGGAAGCCCCGTATCTATGGCTACACCTTC,CASSKRKPRIYGYTF
TRBV4-3,16,NA,NA,TRBJ1-2,TGCGCCAGCAGCCAAGATATAAGTAGCCCCCACTATGGCTACACCTTC,CASSQDISSPHYGYTF
TRBV29-1,12,NA,NA,TRBJ2-1,TGCAGCGCCCATCTAGGGTCGAATGAGCAGTTCTTC,CSAHLGSNEQFF